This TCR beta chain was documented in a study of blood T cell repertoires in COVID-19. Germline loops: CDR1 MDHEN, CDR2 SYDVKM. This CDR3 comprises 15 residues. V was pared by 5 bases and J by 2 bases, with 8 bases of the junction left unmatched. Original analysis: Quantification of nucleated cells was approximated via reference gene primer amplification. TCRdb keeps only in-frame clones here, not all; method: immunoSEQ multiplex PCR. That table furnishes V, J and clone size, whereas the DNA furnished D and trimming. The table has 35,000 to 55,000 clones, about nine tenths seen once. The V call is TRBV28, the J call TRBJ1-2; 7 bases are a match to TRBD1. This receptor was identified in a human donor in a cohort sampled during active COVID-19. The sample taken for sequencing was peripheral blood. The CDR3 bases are TGTGCCAGCAGTCCACTGGACAGGAACAACTATGGCTACACCTTC. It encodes CASSPLDRNNYGYTF.